The entry below gives a single T cell receptor (beta chain) sequence along with its context. Its matching antigen is unknown. This sample was taken from a study of PD-1 blockade in classical Hodgkin lymphoma. Findings and caveats of the study: By C4D1 there was a significant rise in CD4+ TCR diversity but not in CD8+ TCR diversity. Those patients who began receiving nivolumab less than 1 year after ASCT had lower diversity, and they were excluded.

Clones were read by immunoSEQ multiplex PCR, and TCRdb kept only the in-frame ones, dropping some. The sample lists tens of thousands of clones, roughly nine tenths occurring once. Every patient was affected by relapse after autologous stem cell transplantation, while exposure to brentuximab vedotin was not uniform. V shed 6 bases and J shed 0 bases, with 18 bases lying between them. The length of the CDR3 is 16 residues. The germline gives CDR1 ENHRY, CDR2 SYGVKD. This sequence joins TRBV10-3 and TRBJ2-7, with unresolved D. The source was peripheral blood mononuclear cells (PBMCs), collected at baseline. The TCR sequence derives from a human donor with classical Hodgkin lymphoma. Here the CDR3 DNA reads TGTGCCATCAGCGATTCTCTGGCGGCTAGCTCCTACGAGCAGTACTTC. This encodes CAISDSLAASSYEQYF.